What follows are 27 T cell receptor gamma chains derived from one specimen sequenced in a study of γδ T cells in repeated Plasmodium falciparum infection (dated by TCRdb to about 2021). Vgamma9/Vdelta2+ and Vdelta2-negative gammadelta T cell populations were flow-sorted from peripheral blood mononuclear cells for bulk TCR repertoire analysis. The library was built by means of multiplex PCR. The sequencer listed for this sample is Illumina MiSeq. In TCRdb, clones were called once more from the public reads by CATT, and rows of identical DNA were later combined. The table for this sample lists tens of thousands of gamma-chain clones; approximately 2.9% of them were counted only once. The ten largest clones take up about 33% of the sample. The sequenced sample was gamma-delta T cells from blood. The receptors were gathered from a pool of human donors (malaria-infected and uninfected, not separated).

As for this clone: This DNA translates differently at residue 9 from the TCRdb protein, which is that of a much larger clone; a read error is likely, and the protein shown is the DNA's own translation. J is TRGJ1 or TRGJ2 and V is TRGV9. In the absence of a J gene in TCRdb, the DNA was matched to germline to assign it here. Germline lookup yields CDR1 GITISATS and CDR2 ISYDGTV (reference sequence). The CDR3 contains 14 residues. Losses at the gene ends were 0 bases for V and 6 bases for J; bases not matched to a gene: 8. The CDR3 region is CALWEVRICYKKLF. The CDR3 DNA reads as TGTGCCTTGTGGGAGGTGCGAATTTGTTATAAGAAACTCTTT.

This clone was detected many times. The protein in TCRdb stems from a much larger clone and differs at residue 7 from this DNA's translation, likely a read error; here the protein is translated from the DNA. The rearrangement uses TRGV9 and TRGJP. Here the J gene came from matching the DNA to germline, since TCRdb omits it. Losses at the gene ends were 5 bases for V and 9 bases for J; bases not matched to a gene: 7. The CDR3 consists of 15 residues. Per germline, CDR1 GITISATS and CDR2 ISYDGTV (reference sequence). The CDR3 reads CALWGVGLGKKIKVF. CDR3 nucleotide sequence: TGTGCCTTGTGGGGTGTGGGGTTGGGCAAAAAAATCAAGGTATTT.

Ten or more counts support this clone. TCRdb attributes to this sequence the protein of a much larger clone, which differs from the DNA translation at residue 3; a read error is likely, and the protein displayed is translated from the DNA. The chain has TRGV9 and TRGJ1 or TRGJ2. Per germline, CDR1 GITISATS and CDR2 ISYDGTV (reference sequence). The junction had 8 bases not matched to a gene; V was cut back by 12 bases and J by 0 bases. The CDR3 has 12 amino acids. CDR3 bases: TGTGCCATGTACCCGAATTATTATAAGAAACTCTTT. This sequence encodes CAMYPNYYKKLF.

Regarding this clone: The protein given by TCRdb reflects a much larger clone and differs at residue 9 from this DNA's translation, likely from a read error; the protein shown is the DNA's translation. The chain couples TRGV3 to TRGJ1 or TRGJ2. Germline V gene sequence: CDR1 VTNTFY, CDR2 YDVSTARD (reference sequence). The CDR3 runs to 15 residues. J lost 7 bases, V lost 3 bases, and 15 bases had no gene match. The CDR3 bases are TGTGCCACCTGGGACTCAGCACGCAGGTTGTATAAGAAACTCTTT. Encoded protein: CATWDSARRLYKKLF.

This clone was counted a few times. The mismatch at residue 15 between this DNA's translation and the TCRdb protein of a much larger clone likely reflects a read error; the protein shown is translated from the DNA. This chain uses TRGV2 with TRGJP. Germline matching of the DNA provided the J gene here, since TCRdb leaves it blank. The CDR3 contains 18 residues. CDR1 and CDR2 (germline): EGSNGY, YDSYNSKV. The CDR3 sequence is CATWDGPRGELGKKTKVF. The DNA of the CDR3 is TGTGCCACCTGGGACGGGCCTCGAGGAGAGTTGGGCAAAAAAACCAAGGTATTT.

In its sample, this clone was seen many times. The mismatch at residue 7 between this DNA's translation and the TCRdb protein of a much larger clone likely reflects a read error; the protein shown is translated from the DNA. The rearrangement joins TRGV9 to TRGJP. The V gene's germline CDR1 is GITISATS and CDR2 ISYDGTV (reference sequence). The CDR3 runs 15 residues. V shed 4 bases and J 8 bases; nucleotides not matched to a gene: 5. The CDR3 reads CALWDQKLGKKIKVF. The CDR3 nucleotides are TGTGCCTTGTGGGACCAAAAGTTGGGCAAAAAAATCAAGGTATTT.

This clone was observed a handful of times. TCRdb shows a much larger clone's protein in place of this DNA's translation, and the two differ at residue 5, likely through a read error; the protein shown is translated from the DNA. CDR3 DNA: TGTGCCACCTGGGTCATAAGGGATTATTATAAGAAACTCTTT. Protein: CATWVIRDYYKKLF. This chain links TRGV4 with TRGJ1 or TRGJ2. Because TCRdb records no J gene, it was assigned here through a match of the DNA to germline. This CDR3 has 14 residues. Per germline, CDR1 EGSTGY and CDR2 YDSYTSSV. V dropped 5 bases and J dropped 2; count of bases not matched to a gene: 9.

This clone was seen ten or more times. At the DNA level, this CDR3 is encoded by other sequences in the same sample as well. The V call is TRGV2, the J call TRGJ1 or TRGJ2. The CDR3 loop spans 13 amino acids. Germline V gene sequence: CDR1 EGSNGY, CDR2 YDSYNSKV. Germline trimming cut 0 bases from V and 4 bases from J; bases unmatched to any gene: 3. Written as DNA, the CDR3 is TGTGCCACCTGGGACGGGTTGTATTATAAGAAACTCTTT. Translation gives CATWDGLYYKKLF.

This clone has only a few counts. TCRdb shows a much larger clone's protein in place of this DNA's translation, and the two differ at residue 3, likely through a read error; the protein shown is translated from the DNA. The chain has TRGV9 and TRGJ1 or TRGJ2. As TCRdb names no J gene, one was assigned here on the basis of a DNA match to germline. Per the germline V gene, CDR1 is GITISATS and CDR2 is ISYDGTV (reference sequence). The CDR3 runs to 15 residues. Here the CDR3 DNA reads TGTGCCTCGTGGGAGGCCCCCCTGAATTATTATAAGAAACTCTTT. Translation: CASWEAPLNYYKKLF.

Regarding this clone: The TCRdb protein, from a much larger clone, departs from this DNA's translation at residue 4, likely by read error; the protein shown derives from the DNA. CDR3 coding DNA: TGTGCCTTGGGGGAAGGAAAACAAGAGTTGGGCAAAAAAATCAAGGTATTT. Protein sequence: CALGEGKQELGKKIKVF. The chain has TRGV9 and TRGJP. TCRdb lists no J gene, so it was determined here by aligning the DNA to germline. Germline V gene sequence: CDR1 GITISATS, CDR2 ISYDGTV (reference sequence). The CDR3 length is 17 residues.

This clone was found many times. TCRdb's entry gives the protein of a much larger clone, which mismatches this DNA's translation at residue 6, likely from a read error; the protein reported here is translated from the DNA. The genes are TRGV9 and TRGJ1 or TRGJ2. The J gene was missing in TCRdb and was found by matching the end of the DNA to germline. J was trimmed by 6 bases and V by 2 bases; bases with no gene match: 7. This CDR3 spans 13 amino acids. Germline CDR1 GITISATS, CDR2 ISYDGTV (reference sequence). The CDR3 region is CALWEAPSYKKLF. CDR3 in DNA: TGTGCCTTGTGGGAGGCGCCGAGTTATAAGAAACTCTTT.

This clone was detected many times. TCRdb's protein for this DNA is that of a much larger clone and differs from the translation at residue 10, likely a read error; the protein shown is the DNA translation. The V call is TRGV4, the J call TRGJ1 or TRGJ2. Germline matching of the DNA provided the J gene here, since TCRdb leaves it blank. Germline CDR1 is EGSTGY and CDR2 is YDSYTSSV. V lost 0 bases to trimming and J lost 9 bases; unmatched junction nucleotides: 11. The CDR3 covers 14 residues. In DNA, the CDR3 is TGTGCCACCTGGGATGGGCCTCGTCGTTGTAAGAAACTCTTT. Amino acids: CATWDGPRRCKKLF.

As concerns this clone: This sequence is one base from a far larger clone and is likely a read error. Other DNA sequences in the same sample also yield this CDR3. The chain uses TRGV9 and TRGJP. Because TCRdb records no J gene, it was assigned here through a match of the DNA to germline. CDR1 and CDR2 from the germline V gene are GITISATS and ISYDGTV (reference sequence). The CDR3 extends over 17 amino acids. In nucleotides, the CDR3 is TGTGCCTTGTGGGAGGTGCATAAAGAGTTGGGCAAAAAGATCAAGGTATTT. Its protein is CALWEVHKELGKKIKVF.

In its sample, this clone was seen many times. The TCRdb record carries a much larger clone's protein, which differs from this DNA's translation at residues 5 and 6; a read error is the likely cause, and the protein listed here is the DNA translation. Other DNA sequences from this sample encode an identical CDR3 as well. The chain uses TRGV9 and TRGJP. J gave up 3 bases and V 4 bases, and 3 bases lay outside the gene matches. The CDR3 runs 16 residues. Germline V CDR1 and CDR2: GITISATS, ISYDGTV (reference sequence). DNA of the CDR3: TGTGCCTTGTGGGACGAGCAAGAGTTGGGCAAAAAAATCAAGGTATTT. This translates into CALWDEQELGKKIKVF.

This clone was counted many times. Other DNA sequences from this sample encode an identical CDR3 as well. The rearrangement uses TRGV9 and TRGJP. The J gene is not listed in TCRdb, so it was assigned here from a DNA match to germline. V gave up 0 bases and J gave up 4 bases; unmatched junction bases: 3. CDR3 length equals 17 residues. Germline V gives CDR1 GITISATS, CDR2 ISYDGTV (reference sequence). CDR3 DNA: TGTGCCTTGTGGGAGGTGACCCAAGAGTTGGGCAAAAAAATCAAGGTATTT. Translation: CALWEVTQELGKKIKVF.

This clone has a count of ten or more. The chain links TRGV5 to TRGJ1 or TRGJ2. Germline trimming cut 0 bases from V and 3 bases from J; bases unmatched to any gene: 8. The CDR3 consists of 15 residues. The germline V gene has CDR1 VINAFY and CDR2 YDVSNSKD. The CDR3: CATWDRLLSYYKKLF. CDR3 sequence (DNA): TGTGCCACCTGGGACAGGCTATTGAGTTATTATAAGAAACTCTTT.

Only a few counts were recorded for this clone. This likely reflects a read error, since a far larger clone is one base away. Other nucleotide sequences in the sample specify the same CDR3. DNA for the CDR3: TGTGCCTTGTGGGAGCCAACAACCCCCTGGAATTATTATAAAAAACTCTTT. Its translation: CALWEPTTPWNYYKKLF. Here the V gene is TRGV9, but the J gene went uncalled. The CDR3 loop spans 17 amino acids. Germline CDR1 GITISATS, CDR2 ISYDGTV (reference sequence).

This clone was picked up many times. V usage is TRGV3 and J usage is TRGJ1 or TRGJ2. Germline V lookup: CDR1 VTNTFY, CDR2 YDVSTARD (reference sequence). Unmatched junction bases numbered 1, after V lost 2 bases and J lost 0 bases. The CDR3 extends over 13 amino acids. Here the CDR3 reads CATWDMNYYKKLF. As DNA, the CDR3 is TGTGCCACCTGGGACATGAATTATTATAAGAAACTCTTT.

This clone was detected ten times or more. The protein held in TCRdb is that of a much larger clone and does not match this DNA's translation at residue 4, likely because of a read error; the protein shown is translated from the DNA. V is TRGV2 and J is TRGJP2. Germline V CDR1 and CDR2: EGSNGY, YDSYNSKV. The CDR3 runs to 15 residues. CDR3 in DNA: TGTGCCACCCGGGACGGGCCGGGTAGTGATTGGATCAAGACGTTT. Translating it yields CATRDGPGSDWIKTF.

Judged by abundance, this clone is medium-sized. The chain links TRGV9 to TRGJ1 or TRGJ2. Per the germline V gene, CDR1 is GITISATS and CDR2 is ISYDGTV (reference sequence). The CDR3 length is 14 residues. J gave up 4 bases and V 3 bases, and 9 bases lay outside the gene matches. The chain's CDR3 is CALWEPRGYYKKLF. As DNA, the CDR3 is TGTGCCTTGTGGGAGCCCCGGGGATATTATAAGAAACTCTTT.

A word on this clone: A far larger clone is one base from this, pointing to a likely read error. Other DNA variants within this sample encode the same CDR3. The V call is TRGV9, the J call TRGJ1 or TRGJ2. TCRdb records no J gene; here it was assigned by comparing the DNA to germline. V lost 4 bases and J lost 3; bases outside the gene matches: 12. Germline V gives CDR1 GITISATS, CDR2 ISYDGTV (reference sequence). The CDR3 is 15 residues long. The CDR3: CALWEVLLPYYKKLF. CDR3 nucleotides: TGTGCCTTGTGGGAAGTCTTATTGCCTTATTATAAGAAACTCTTT.

This clone was observed a few times. Given a far larger clone just one base away, this is likely a sequencing read error. In the same sample, other DNA sequences code for this CDR3. The chain couples TRGV4 to TRGJ1 or TRGJ2. No J segment appears in TCRdb, so it was assigned here by matching the sequence to germline. Germline lookup yields CDR1 EGSTGY and CDR2 YDSYTSSV. Losses at the gene ends were 4 bases for V and 7 bases for J; bases not matched to a gene: 16. This CDR3 is built from 15 residues. Written as DNA, the CDR3 is TGTGCCACCTGGGACGGCCCCTCTGGGGGGTATAAGAAACTCTTT. It translates to CATWDGPSGGYKKLF.

This clone was counted a few times. The DNA is left out, because the CDR3 cannot be placed on it with certainty; the CDR3 is given as TCRdb lists it. The V gene was identified as TRGV9, while no J gene was called. The length of the CDR3 is 31 amino acids, counting both ends. The V gene's germline CDR1 is GITISATS and CDR2 ISYDGTV (reference sequence). The CDR3 here is CALWEAIIIRNSLAVEQHLLSQVSIGRIQHF.

Concerning this clone: This DNA translates differently at residue 14 from the TCRdb protein, which is that of a much larger clone; a read error is likely, and the protein shown is the DNA's own translation. The chain links TRGV9 to TRGJP. Here the J gene came from matching the DNA to germline, since TCRdb omits it. The CDR3 consists of 17 residues. Germline CDR1 reads GITISATS; CDR2 reads ISYDGTV (reference sequence). This CDR3 reads CALWESKGGLGKKTKVF. In DNA form, the CDR3 reads TGTGCCTTGTGGGAATCCAAAGGAGGGTTGGGCAAAAAAACCAAGGTATTT.

A few counts support this clone. TCRdb lists the protein of a much larger clone for this DNA, which differs at residue 9, so this is likely a read error; the protein given here is translated from the DNA itself. The genes are TRGV9 and TRGJP2. Germline matching of the DNA provided the J gene here, since TCRdb leaves it blank. Germline CDR1 and CDR2: GITISATS and ISYDGTV (reference sequence). The CDR3 runs to 15 residues. The CDR3 loop reads CALWVGYSGDWIKTF. The CDR3 DNA reads TGTGCCTTGTGGGTAGGGTATAGTGGTGATTGGATCAAGACGTTT.

A note on this clone: A much larger clone lies one base from this, so it may be a read error. No DNA is shown, since the ends of the CDR3 on it are uncertain; the CDR3 is the one TCRdb lists. V gene TRGV5 was called; the J gene was not. The length of the CDR3 is 30 amino acids, counting both ends. Germline values: CDR1 VINAFY, CDR2 YDVSNSKD. The CDR3: CATWDFIIRNSLAVEQHLLSQVSIGRIQHF.

This clone was recorded a few times. This DNA translates differently at residue 12 from the TCRdb protein, which is that of a much larger clone; a read error is likely, and the protein shown is the DNA's own translation. A V gene of TRGV9 was called, but no J gene was assigned. This CDR3 has 14 residues. The germline V gene has CDR1 GITISATS and CDR2 ISYDGTV (reference sequence). The CDR3 region has the DNA TGTGCCTTGTGGGAGGTGGTACCGGGGTATAAGAGACTCTTT. This encodes CALWEVVPGYKRLF.